This TCR beta chain was captured by sequencing in a study of blood T cell repertoires in COVID-19. Overall study: The cDNA or gDNA used as material had been derived from T cells, B-cell-depleted T cells, or PBMCs.

Method: immunoSEQ multiplex PCR; TCRdb's copy keeps in-frame clones and lacks some. The table lists about 150,000 clones, roughly nine tenths of them singletons. The study drew participants aged about 18 to 95 years from fewer than 30 US areas. The study assigned cohorts using participant-reported clinical history. This clone was seen only once. Sequencing was carried out using PBMCs or T cells enriched from blood (not recorded which). This TCR was recovered from a woman between 45 and 65 years old who had recovered from COVID-19.

The CDR3 DNA is TGTGCCAGCAGCTTATCGGGACAGGGAGAGACCCAGTACTTC. Its protein is CASSLSGQGETQYF. The V and J genes are TRBV11-2 and TRBJ2-5; 9 nucleotides align to TRBD1. The germline CDR1 and CDR2 sequences are SGHAT and FQNNGV. The J segment lost 4 bases and the V segment lost 2 bases, leaving 2 bases of the junction unmatched. There are 14 residues in the CDR3.